Listed below are T cell receptor beta chains from one sample, sequenced in a study of shared clonotypes between healthy human individuals. Method: immunoSEQ multiplex PCR; TCRdb's copy keeps in-frame clones and lacks some. The sample yields 2 million to 3 million clones, 93% seen once. Source material: naive CD4+ T cells from PBMCs. These receptors were obtained from a man between 18 and 35 years old in good health. Some clones in this sample may be carry-over from other donors' samples. CDR3s include the opening cysteine and the closing phenylalanine or tryptophan. A D gene is named only where the DNA matches it firmly. For some rows the clone size is stated as once, few or many, or as a class when expanded; others skip it.

d_call,cdr3_length,v_call,clone_size,j_call,cdr3_nt,cdr3_aa
TRBD1,13,TRBV7-3,NA,TRBJ1-2,TGTGCCAGCAGCTTAACAGGGGGCGATGGCTACACCTTC,CASSLTGGDGYTF
NA,16,TRBV5-1,NA,TRBJ2-7,TGCGCCAGCAGCTCCCCCGGGACCCAAAGCTCCTACGAGCAGTACTTC,CASSSPGTQSSYEQYF
NA,11,TRBV5-6,NA,TRBJ1-1,TGTGCCAGCACTACAAGCACTGAAGCTTTCTTT,CASTTSTEAFF
TRBD2,17,TRBV9,NA,TRBJ2-1,TGTGCCAGCAGCCCCGGGAGGGTAGCGGGAGGGGATAATGAGCAGTTCTTC,CASSPGRVAGGDNEQFF
TRBD1,12,TRBV6-6,NA,TRBJ1-1,TGTGCCAGCAGTTTCCGGACAGGTGAAGCTTTCTTT,CASSFRTGEAFF
NA,15,TRBV21-1,once,TRBJ1-2,TGTGCCAGCAGCCCCACGCGGGGGCGCGTTTGGGGCTACACCTTC,CASSPTRGRVWGYTF
TRBD1,17,TRBV7-9,NA,TRBJ1-5,TGTGCCAGCAGCTTATACCGGACAGGGGCGATTTATCAGCCCCAGCATTTT,CASSLYRTGAIYQPQHF
NA,14,TRBV27,NA,TRBJ2-1,TGTGCCAGCGTAAGGGATCGGGCTAGCAATGAGCAGTTCTTC,CASVRDRASNEQFF
TRBD1,16,TRBV10-3,NA,TRBJ2-2,TGTGCCATCAGTCTCGGACAGGGGGCGTTCCCCGGGGAGCTGTTTTTT,CAISLGQGAFPGELFF
NA,14,TRBV7-9,NA,TRBJ2-7,TGTGCCAGCAGCTATTACAGGGATCGCTACGAGCAGTACTTC,CASSYYRDRYEQYF
NA,13,TRBV7-3,NA,TRBJ2-1,TGTGCCAGCAGCCCCACGGTAGCGGCCAAGCAGTTCTTC,CASSPTVAAKQFF
TRBD1,15,TRBV5-1,NA,TRBJ1-1,TGCGCCAGCAGCTTGAGTCAGGGGGCGCGGACTGAAGCTTTCTTT,CASSLSQGARTEAFF
NA,15,TRBV4-1,NA,TRBJ2-5,TGCGCCAGCAGCCAAGTACAACCGGGGGGCGGGGCCCAGTACTTC,CASSQVQPGGGAQYF
TRBD1,13,TRBV29-1,NA,TRBJ2-3,TGCAGCTTAGAAACGACAGGGACAGATACGCAGTATTTT,CSLETTGTDTQYF
NA,10,TRBV20-1,NA,TRBJ1-2,TGCAGTGCTAGGATTAATGGCTACACCTTC,CSARINGYTF
NA,16,TRBV7-3,NA,TRBJ2-2,TGTGCCAGCAGCTTAAACCTCCGGGTAAACACCGGGGAGCTGTTTTTT,CASSLNLRVNTGELFF
NA,16,TRBV28,NA,TRBJ1-5,TGTGCCAGCACCCGACCCCAGGGCTTCGGCAATCAGCCCCAGCATTTT,CASTRPQGFGNQPQHF
TRBD2,14,TRBV5-6,NA,TRBJ2-4,TGTGCCAGCAGCTTCGGGGGGGCCAAAAACATTCAGTACTTC,CASSFGGAKNIQYF
NA,18,TRBV29-1,NA,TRBJ2-6,TGCAGCGTTGAAGATGTTCCGGGGGTCGCCTCTGGGGCCAACGTCCTGACTTTC,CSVEDVPGVASGANVLTF
NA,13,TRBV4-1,NA,TRBJ1-2,TGCGCCAGCAGCCAAGTCACTTTGGGTGGCTACACCTTC,CASSQVTLGGYTF
TRBD2,18,TRBV10-1,NA,TRBJ2-7,TGCGCCAGCAGCCCAGCGGCGGGAAGATCCGGGACTAGCTACGAGCAGTACTTC,CASSPAAGRSGTSYEQYF
TRBD2,18,TRBV11-2,NA,TRBJ2-1,TGTGCCAGCAGCTTAGCGGGACTAGCGGGAGGGCTTTTGAATGAGCAGTTCTTC,CASSLAGLAGGLLNEQFF
TRBD1,18,TRBV6-1,once,TRBJ1-1,TGTGCCAGCAGTGATCCCAGACAGGGGGCGATCCTGGTTTCTGGAGCTTTCTTT,CASSDPRQGAILVSGAFF
TRBD2,18,TRBV7-2,NA,TRBJ2-7,TGTGCCAGCAGCTCGGCCGGGGGAGCGGGAGGGAGTTACTACGAGCAGTACTTC,CASSSAGGAGGSYYEQYF
TRBD1,18,TRBV19,NA,TRBJ2-2,TGTGCCAGTAGTACTATGCGACAGGGGGGCGACGACACCGGGGAGCTGTTTTTT,CASSTMRQGGDDTGELFF
NA,11,TRBV28,few,TRBJ1-1,TGTGCCAGCAGTTCAAACAGACAAGCTTTCTTT,CASSSNRQAFF
NA,18,TRBV5-6,NA,TRBJ1-1,TGTGCCAGCAGCATGGTGGGGGGCGCAGACATGTTCAACACTGAAGCTTTCTTT,CASSMVGGADMFNTEAFF
NA,15,TRBV28,NA,TRBJ2-7,TGTGCCAGCAGTCTTGAGACAGTAGGGAACTACGAGCAGTACTTC,CASSLETVGNYEQYF